This T cell receptor (beta chain) was recovered during a study of blood T cell repertoires in COVID-19. Method: immunoSEQ multiplex PCR; TCRdb's copy keeps in-frame clones and lacks some. This table holds some 230,000 clones, roughly 84% found once. The ends were cut back, 4 bases at V and 7 bases at J, with 19 bases in the middle. Germline V CDR1 and CDR2: LGHNA, YSLEER. CDR3 length: 15 residues. Sequencing was performed on peripheral blood. The rearrangement joins TRBV4-3 to TRBJ1-2; D is possibly TRBD1 (5 bases). This sequence was found in a man aged 40-49 years with acute or convalescent COVID-19. CDR3 in amino acids: CASSPPGLDRPGYTF. CDR3 nucleotides: TGCGCCAGCAGCCCGCCGGGACTAGATCGTCCTGGCTACACCTTC.